This TCR beta chain was captured by sequencing in a study of blood T cell repertoires in COVID-19. Study-level information: The United States, Italy and Spain were the sources of the acute and convalescent COVID-19 samples. In each case, the material was cDNA or gDNA derived from T cells, B-cell-depleted T cells, or PBMCs.

Under the authors' procedure: From reference gene primer amplification, estimates of nucleated cell counts were derived. The data were produced by immunoSEQ multiplex PCR, yet TCRdb's version contains in-frame clones alone and is incomplete. The DNA gave D and trimming, while V, J and clone size come from that table. The table lists 85,000 to 110,000 clones, roughly 87% of them singletons. This CDR3 is 12 amino acids long. The V gene lost 1 base and the J gene lost 13 bases, with 10 bases spanning the gap. CDR1 is SGHNT, CDR2 YENEEA, per germline. This TCR came from a man aged 45-60 years in a cohort sampled during active COVID-19. The sample was peripheral blood. V usage is TRBV11-3 and J usage is TRBJ1-4, with D perhaps matching TRBD1 (5 bases). CDR3 amino acids: CASSLGGSRLFF. In DNA, the CDR3 is TGTGCCAGCAGCTTAGGGGGCTCCAGACTGTTTTTT.